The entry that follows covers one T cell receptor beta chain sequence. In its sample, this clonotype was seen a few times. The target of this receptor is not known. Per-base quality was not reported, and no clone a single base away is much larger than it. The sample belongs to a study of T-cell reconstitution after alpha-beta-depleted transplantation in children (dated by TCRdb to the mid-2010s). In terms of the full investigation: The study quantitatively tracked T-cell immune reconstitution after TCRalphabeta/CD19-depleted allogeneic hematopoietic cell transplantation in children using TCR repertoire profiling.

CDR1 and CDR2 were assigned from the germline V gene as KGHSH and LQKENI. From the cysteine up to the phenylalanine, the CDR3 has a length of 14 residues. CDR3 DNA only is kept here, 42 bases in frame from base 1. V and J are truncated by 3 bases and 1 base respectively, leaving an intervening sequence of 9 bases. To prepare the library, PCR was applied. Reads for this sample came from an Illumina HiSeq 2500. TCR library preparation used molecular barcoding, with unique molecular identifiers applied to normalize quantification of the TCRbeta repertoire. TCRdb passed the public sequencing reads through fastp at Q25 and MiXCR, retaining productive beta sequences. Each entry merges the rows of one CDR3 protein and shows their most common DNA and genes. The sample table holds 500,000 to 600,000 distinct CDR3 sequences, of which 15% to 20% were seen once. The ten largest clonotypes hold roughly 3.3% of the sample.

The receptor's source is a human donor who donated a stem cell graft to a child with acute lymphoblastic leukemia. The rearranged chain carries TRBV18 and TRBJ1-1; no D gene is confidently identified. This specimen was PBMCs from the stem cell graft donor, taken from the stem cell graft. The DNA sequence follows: TGTGCCAGCTCACCGGACTCCACGAACACTGAAGCTTTCTTT. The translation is CASSPDSTNTEAFF.